This TCR beta chain is from a study of glioma-infiltrating T cells. This CDR3 comprises 11 residues. The V gene's germline CDR1 is MNHEY and CDR2 SVGAGI. V was shortened by 5 bases and J by 7 bases, with 8 bases between the two germline ends. Overall study results and limits: Tissue and blood shared very few CDR3 sequences. Non-neoplastic patients had below-expected tissue-blood divergence, while all gliomas exceeded expectation.

Amplification of TCR alpha and beta CDR3 regions from RNA used iRepertoire nested multiplex PCR. Input was about 100-450 ng of tissue mRNA or PBMC total RNA. TCRdb fed the multiplex PCR reads into MiXCR, producing one record per CDR3 protein. The sample includes roughly 100,000 distinct CDR3 sequences, under 30% of them seen just once. About this clonotype: Its antigen is still unknown.

The source is a human donor with low-grade glioma or glioblastoma, undergoing nonglioma brain surgery, or in good health (not recorded which). The rearrangement links TRBV6-5 to TRBJ1-1; D unclear. Sequencing was done on a sample of glioma tissue, nonneoplastic brain tissue, or PBMCs (not recorded which). The CDR3, as DNA: TGTGCCAGCAGTGAAATCTTTGAAGCTTTCTTT. As protein: CASSEIFEAFF.